One TCR beta chain is described in this entry. The antigen is undetermined. An end of the junction does not agree with germline; a read error may underlie this. 13 Jbeta primers and 60 Vbeta primers were used for the PCR. Sequenced by immunoSEQ multiplex PCR; TCRdb stores in-frame clones only, minus some. The profile shows some 170,000 clones, roughly 76% of them singletons. This sample is drawn from a study of cytomegalovirus exposure and HLA in healthy donors. Regarding the study as a whole: Researchers catalogued about 150 TCR beta chains as cytomegalovirus-associated. One variant, a missense change in DCLRE1C, was linked in a later analysis to TCR beta V- and J-gene trimming. Reportedly, TCR beta sequences accurately predicted HLA-A and HLA-B alleles in most subjects.

The germline V gene has CDR1 SEHNR and CDR2 FQNEAQ (reference sequence). This CDR3 has 15 residues. The TCR comes from a man aged 55 to 69 in good health and CMV-seronegative. The sequenced material came from PBMCs. The chain joins TRBV7-9 to TRBJ2-7, with unresolved D. The CDR3 DNA reads TGTTCCAGCAGCTCCCGCGGTGTAGCCGGCTACGAGCAGTACTTC. This sequence encodes CSSSSRGVAGYEQYF.